This T cell receptor beta chain came from a study of vaccination and CD4 T cells after COVID-19. CDR1 is SGHAT, CDR2 FQNNGV, per germline. The V and J ends lost 4 bases and 5 bases, in that order; junction bases with no gene match: 7. The CDR3 consists of 16 residues. CD4+ T cells that had been cultured provided DNA sequenced with the Oncomine TCR Beta short-read assay. TCRdb re-analysed the PCR reads in MiXCR, keeping a single row per CDR3 protein. The table lists about 7,000 distinct CDR3 sequences, about 80% of them singletons. Only one count was recorded for this clonotype. What it recognizes is unknown. The treatment denotes: approximately 9-day PBMC culture with coronavirus spike peptide pools or control peptides (ViraFEST assay).

Source material: CD4+ T cells from blood, cultured in vitro. V gene TRBV11-2 combines with J gene TRBJ2-5, with 13 bases identical to TRBD2. The receptor was derived from a human donor who had recovered from COVID-19. Here the CDR3 reads CASSSGLAGARETQYF. For the CDR3, the DNA is TGTGCCAGCAGCTCAGGACTAGCGGGAGCGCGCGAGACCCAGTACTTC.